These T cell receptor beta chains were read from a single sample in a study of human T cells and chemical hapten exposure. TCRdb processed the RACE reads anew with MiXCR; each CDR3 protein has one entry. This table holds about 96,000 distinct CDR3 sequences, about 9% found once. The sample was whole blood, taken in connection with sensitization to the hapten diphenylcyclopropenone (DPC). Source of these receptors: a woman in her 40s with alopecia areata. Some clones in this sample may be carry-over from other donors' samples. Both conserved end residues are part of each CDR3. Fields, in order: V gene, J gene, clone size, D gene, CDR3 protein, CDR3 DNA. A D gene is named only where the DNA matches it firmly. Size values are once, few and many counts, or a class for expanded clones, and some rows have none.

V: TRBV18; J: TRBJ2-3; size: few; D: -; CDR3: CASSPGMVPDTQYF; DNA: TGTGCCAGCTCACCAGGGATGGTTCCAGATACGCAGTATTTT
V: TRBV5-5; J: TRBJ1-2; size: few; D: -; CDR3: CASSAGQLRYGYTF; DNA: TGTGCCAGCAGCGCAGGACAGCTACGGTATGGCTACACCTTC
V: TRBV29-1; J: TRBJ2-1; size: many; D: -; CDR3: CSVEDRTSQNLVGVFF; DNA: TGCAGCGTTGAAGATCGGACCAGTCAGAATCTAGTAGGGGTGTTCTTC
V: TRBV24-1; J: TRBJ2-1; size: few; D: -; CDR3: CATSDSSAALYNEQFF; DNA: TGTGCCACCAGTGATTCGTCGGCGGCCCTCTACAATGAGCAGTTCTTC
V: TRBV20-1; J: TRBJ1-1; size: few; D: TRBD1; CDR3: CSARHGQGVEEAFF; DNA: TGCAGTGCTAGACATGGACAGGGGGTCGAGGAAGCTTTCTTT
V: TRBV2; J: TRBJ1-5; size: many; D: -; CDR3: CASRGDRGPNQPQHF; DNA: TGTGCCAGCAGGGGGGACCGGGGCCCTAATCAGCCCCAGCATTTT
V: TRBV29-1; J: TRBJ2-1; size: many; D: -; CDR3: CSAGTPWDEQFF; DNA: TGCAGCGCCGGGACCCCTTGGGATGAGCAGTTCTTC
V: TRBV20-1; J: TRBJ2-1; size: few; D: TRBD2; CDR3: CSARDTLAGDNEQFF; DNA: TGCAGTGCTAGAGATACACTAGCGGGAGACAATGAGCAGTTCTTC
V: TRBV12-3/TRBV12-4; J: TRBJ1-5; size: -; D: -; CDR3: CASRKQGMDNQPQHF; DNA: TGTGCCAGCAGAAAACAGGGAATGGACAATCAGCCCCAGCATTTT
V: TRBV7-3; J: TRBJ2-6; size: few; D: TRBD2; CDR3: CASSPLAGALSGANVLTF; DNA: TGTGCCAGCAGCCCACTAGCGGGAGCGCTCTCTGGGGCCAACGTCCTGACTTTC
V: TRBV5-1; J: TRBJ1-1; size: -; D: -; CDR3: CASSLSGRARPAFF; DNA: TGCGCCAGCAGCTTATCAGGGAGGGCAAGGCCAGCTTTCTTT
V: TRBV7-6; J: TRBJ2-7; size: few; D: -; CDR3: CASLGAGSYEQYF; DNA: TGTGCCAGCCTTGGGGCAGGCTCCTACGAGCAGTACTTC
V: TRBV30; J: TRBJ1-4; size: few; D: -; CDR3: CAWSVQRGLGEKLFF; DNA: TGTGCCTGGAGTGTACAGCGGGGTTTGGGGGAAAAACTGTTTTTT
V: TRBV9; J: TRBJ2-3; size: few; D: TRBD2; CDR3: CASSVSIAGDTDTQYF; DNA: TGTGCCAGCAGCGTCTCCATAGCGGGAGACACAGATACGCAGTATTTT
V: TRBV3-1; J: TRBJ2-2; size: many; D: -; CDR3: CASSQGPGELFF; DNA: TGTGCCAGCAGCCAGGGCCCCGGGGAGCTGTTTTTT